These T cell receptor beta chains were read from a single sample in a study of regulatory T cells in long-lasting Graves disease. One entry per CDR3 protein results from TCRdb running MiXCR on the multiplex PCR reads. The data show about 220,000 distinct CDR3 sequences, with roughly 19% seen just once and 12% held by the top ten. These data were also filed under a second study, of T cells in Graves' hyperthyroidism and ophthalmopathy.

The starting material was peripheral blood mononuclear cells (PBMCs), obtained at new diagnosis, from a patient treated with antithyroid drugs. Receptors originate from a woman under 40 with Graves disease. CDR3s include the opening cysteine and the closing phenylalanine or tryptophan. The D gene is left open where the match is weak. Size is stated for part of the rows, as once, few or many counts, or as a class when the clone is expanded.

TGTGCCAGCAGATCGACCGATGAAAAACTGTTTTTT	CASRSTDEKLFF	NA	many	TRBV7-2	TRBJ1-4
TGTGCCAGCAGCCCGGGCCTGGGTACGCCACCCCTCCACTTT	CASSPGLGTPPLHF	NA	many	TRBV5-5	TRBJ1-6
TGTGCCAGCACGGGGGGGACTAGCAGTTCCTACAATGAGCAGTTCTTC	CASTGGTSSSYNEQFF	TRBD2	NA	TRBV6-1	TRBJ2-1
TGTGCCAGCAGTGTAGTAGCGGGGGGCAGCACAGATACGCAGTATTTT	CASSVVAGGSTDTQYF	TRBD2	NA	TRBV2	TRBJ2-3
TGTGCCAGCAGATTACCGGGAGGAACAGATACGCAGTATTTT	CASRLPGGTDTQYF	TRBD2	many	TRBV12-3/TRBV12-4	TRBJ2-3
TGTGCCAGCAGCCAAGGAACAGGGAGGTGGCTTGCCTACGAGCAGTACTTC	CASSQGTGRWLAYEQYF	NA	many	TRBV3-1	TRBJ2-7
TGTGCCAGCAGCCAAGAGGGAGGGGTCAATGAAAAACTGTTTTTT	CASSQEGGVNEKLFF	NA	many	TRBV3-1	TRBJ1-4
TGTGCCAGCAGTTACGGGTGGGGGGTAAATGAAAAACTGTTTTTT	CASSYGWGVNEKLFF	NA	many	TRBV6-5	TRBJ1-4
TGTGCCAGCAGTCTCTCCGGGACAGGGATCTACGAGCAGTACTTC	CASSLSGTGIYEQYF	TRBD1	many	TRBV27	TRBJ2-7
TGTGCCAGCAGAAATGGACAGGTACCTCAGGAGACCCAGTACTTC	CASRNGQVPQETQYF	TRBD1	many	TRBV3-1	TRBJ2-5
TGTGCCAGCAGTTTGGTTAATTCACCCCTCCACTTT	CASSLVNSPLHF	NA	many	TRBV28	TRBJ1-6
TGTGCCAGCAGGGGGGGGGCGGACAATGAGCAGTTCTTC	CASRGGADNEQFF	NA	many	TRBV27	TRBJ2-1
TGTGCCACCAGTGACGGAAGGACTAATGAAAAACTGTTTTTT	CATSDGRTNEKLFF	NA	many	TRBV24-1	TRBJ1-4
TGTGCCAGTAGTAAATCCGACAGGGGAGGTGGCGGTCAGCCCCAGCATTTT	CASSKSDRGGGGQPQHF	TRBD1	NA	TRBV19	TRBJ1-5
TGTGCCAGCAGCCATGAGACAGGTTTTGCCATTCAGTACTTC	CASSHETGFAIQYF	NA	many	TRBV11-2	TRBJ2-4
TGTGCCAGCAGTTTCGGCCCAGGGTATAGGGAAAAACTGTTTTTT	CASSFGPGYREKLFF	NA	many	TRBV12-3/TRBV12-4	TRBJ1-4
TGCGCCAGCAGCTTGATTGGACTAGCGGGCACCACAGATACGCAGTATTTT	CASSLIGLAGTTDTQYF	TRBD2	many	TRBV5-1	TRBJ2-3
TGTGCCAGCAGTTTCTTCTACGCGGGAGGGCTGAAAAACGAGCAGTACTTC	CASSFFYAGGLKNEQYF	TRBD2	many	TRBV28	TRBJ2-7
TGTGCCAGCGCCAACCGGGGGGGGGTCACTGAAGCTTTCTTT	CASANRGGVTEAFF	NA	NA	TRBV7-9	TRBJ1-1